This is a list of T cell receptor beta chains from one sample in a study of blood T cell repertoires in COVID-19. Sequenced by immunoSEQ multiplex PCR; TCRdb stores in-frame clones only, minus some. The data contain over 200,000 clones, less than 90% of them singletons. The sequencing sample was made of peripheral blood. The origin of the receptors is a man between 40 and 49 years old with active or convalescent COVID-19. CDR3s include the opening cysteine and the closing phenylalanine or tryptophan. Each record gives: J gene, clone size, V gene, D gene, CDR3 DNA, CDR3 protein. D genes are given only for firm matches. A row's size may be missing; if present it is once, few, many or a size class.

>TRBJ2-2|.|TRBV2|.
TGTGCCGGGGGCCTCCGGGGCACCGGGGAGCTGTTTTTT
CAGGLRGTGELFF
>TRBJ2-2|.|TRBV5-1|TRBD1
TGCGCCAGCAGCTTGGAATCAGGGGGCGCGACCGGGGAGCTGTTTTTT
CASSLESGGATGELFF
>TRBJ1-5|.|TRBV27|.
TGTGCCAGCAGTTTACTCGGGCAGCCCCAGCATTTT
CASSLLGQPQHF
>TRBJ1-1|once|TRBV10-2|.
TGCGCCAGCGTAGATAACACTGAAGCTTTCTTT
CASVDNTEAFF
>TRBJ1-2|.|TRBV2|.
TGTGCCAGCAGGGGGCCCTGGGACACCTTC
CASRGPWDTF
>TRBJ2-7|.|TRBV28|.
TGTGCCAGCAGTTTATGGAGGTACGAGCAGTACTTC
CASSLWRYEQYF
>TRBJ2-1|.|TRBV27|.
TGTGCCAGCAGTCTCCCAGGGCATGAGCAGTTCTTC
CASSLPGHEQFF
>TRBJ1-2|.|TRBV11-2|TRBD1
TGTGCCAGCAGAAGGGGAGGACAGGGGGCAGGCGGCTACACCTTC
CASRRGGQGAGGYTF
>TRBJ1-5|.|TRBV18|.
TGTGCCAGCTCACTCGGGTCCTCTAACCTCAATCAGCCCCAGCATTTT
CASSLGSSNLNQPQHF
>TRBJ1-6|.|TRBV7-4|.
TGTGCCAGCAGCTCCTCTTCAGCGAGCTCCTATAATTCACCCCTCCACTTT
CASSSSSASSYNSPLHF
>TRBJ1-5|.|TRBV1|.
TGCACCAGCAGCCCGGGCCGGGAAATAGGCAATCAGCCCCAGCATTTT
CTSSPGREIGNQPQHF
>TRBJ1-5|.|TRBV5-5|TRBD1
TGTGCCAGCAGCTTGGCCCCGGGACAGGGCACAAATCAGCCCCAGCATTTT
CASSLAPGQGTNQPQHF
>TRBJ1-1|.|TRBV9|.
TGTGCCAGCAGCGTAGTCACAGGATTCGACACTGAAGCTTTCTTT
CASSVVTGFDTEAFF
>TRBJ2-7|.|TRBV7-2|.
TGTGCCAGCAGCTCGTCCGGGGGTCTCTCCTACGAGCAGTACTTC
CASSSSGGLSYEQYF
>TRBJ2-1|.|TRBV4-1|TRBD2
TGCGCCAGCAGCCAAGAAAGGACTAGCGGGAGATCTTACAATGAGCAGTTCTTC
CASSQERTSGRSYNEQFF
>TRBJ2-1|.|TRBV27|.
TGTGCCAGCAGTTTGGACAGTTTCTCCTACAATGAGCAGTTCTTC
CASSLDSFSYNEQFF
>TRBJ2-7|.|TRBV9|TRBD2
TGTGCCAGCAGCGCGGGACTAGCGGGAACCTACGAGCAGTACTTC
CASSAGLAGTYEQYF
>TRBJ2-7|.|TRBV5-1|.
TGCGCCAGCAGCTTGGAAACGTCCCCAGGTTACTACGAGCAGTACTTC
CASSLETSPGYYEQYF
>TRBJ2-3|.|TRBV28|TRBD2
TGTGCCAGCAGTTTACCCAGCGGGGCCGGCACAGATACGCAGTATTTT
CASSLPSGAGTDTQYF
>TRBJ1-5|once|TRBV7-9|TRBD1
TGTGCCAGCAGCTTAACAGGGGACAATCAGCCCCAGCATTTT
CASSLTGDNQPQHF
>TRBJ2-7|.|TRBV7-8|TRBD2
TGTGCCAGCAGCCGACTTGGGACTAGCGACTACGAGCAGTACTTC
CASSRLGTSDYEQYF
>TRBJ2-1|.|TRBV6-9|.
TGTGCCAGCAGTTATCCTTCCTACAATGAGCAGTTCTTC
CASSYPSYNEQFF
>TRBJ2-1|.|TRBV6-5|TRBD2
TGTGCCAGCAGCCGACTAGCGGCCTACAATGAGCAGTTCTTC
CASSRLAAYNEQFF
>TRBJ2-7|once|TRBV27|TRBD1
TGTGCCAGCAGACTGACAGGGGGCTCCGAGCAGTACTTC
CASRLTGGSEQYF
>TRBJ1-1|.|TRBV3-1/TRBV3-2|TRBD1
TGTGCCAGCAGCCCCCGCGACAGGGCTCGATTTGTAGCTTTCTTT
CASSPRDRARFVAFF
>TRBJ2-1|few|TRBV7-3|TRBD2
TGTGCCAGCAGCTCCTTAGCGGGAGGATACAATGAGCAGTTCTTC
CASSSLAGGYNEQFF
>TRBJ1-6|.|TRBV27|TRBD1
TGTGCCAGCAGTCCACTACAGGGGACTTCACCCCTCCACTTT
CASSPLQGTSPLHF
>TRBJ1-6|.|TRBV19|.
TGTGCCAGTAGTGGAACCCCGGGTTCACCCCTCCACTTT
CASSGTPGSPLHF
>TRBJ2-2|once|TRBV11-2|.
TGTGCCAGCAGCGCTCTAGAATCGAACACCGGGGAGCTGTTTTTT
CASSALESNTGELFF
>TRBJ1-4|.|TRBV10-3|.
TGTGCCATCAAGGGGATTAAGGATGAAAAACTGTTTTTT
CAIKGIKDEKLFF
>TRBJ1-1|once|TRBV5-4|.
TGTGCCAGCAGCTTGGTAGCACGCACTGAAGCTTTCTTT
CASSLVARTEAFF
>TRBJ2-1|.|TRBV28|TRBD2
TGTGCCAGCACCCGAGTCGGGGGGTACAATGAGCAGTTCTTC
CASTRVGGYNEQFF
>TRBJ1-3|.|TRBV4-2|.
TGTGCCAGCAGCCAAGTCACGGGATCGGGAAACACCATATATTTT
CASSQVTGSGNTIYF
>TRBJ2-7|.|TRBV9|.
TGTGCCAGCAGCGTTAGGGACATTTACTACGAGCAGTACTTC
CASSVRDIYYEQYF
>TRBJ1-2|.|TRBV29-1|.
TGCAGCGTGATGCATCGGTTGGGCTACACCTTC
CSVMHRLGYTF
>TRBJ2-7|.|TRBV19|TRBD1
TGTGCCAGTAGTATGTCCGTACAGGGGGTATACTACGAGCAGTACTTC
CASSMSVQGVYYEQYF
>TRBJ2-3|.|TRBV30|TRBD2
TGTGCCTGGAGTACACTAGCGGGAGGGCCAGGTGATACGCAGTATTTT
CAWSTLAGGPGDTQYF
>TRBJ1-2|.|TRBV27|TRBD1
TGTGCCAGCAGTTTATCCGATGGGACAGGCGCTAACTATGGCTACACCTTC
CASSLSDGTGANYGYTF
>TRBJ2-5|few|TRBV5-6|TRBD1
TGTGCCAGCAGCCAGGACAGGGAGGAGACCCAGTACTTC
CASSQDREETQYF
>TRBJ2-1|once|TRBV6-5|TRBD2
TGTGCCAGCAGTTACAGGGCGGGGGGCTACAATGAGCAGTTCTTC
CASSYRAGGYNEQFF
>TRBJ1-1|.|TRBV28|.
TGTGCCAGCAGTTTATCAGCCGGACAGAATGAGGCTTTCTTT
CASSLSAGQNEAFF
>TRBJ1-2|.|TRBV5-1|.
TGCGCCAGCAGCTTGGTTACAGCTAACTATGGCTACACCTTC
CASSLVTANYGYTF
>TRBJ2-4|few|TRBV19|TRBD2
TGTGCCAGTACCCCGTTAGCGGGAGGAGAAAACATTCAGTACTTC
CASTPLAGGENIQYF
>TRBJ2-3|.|TRBV19|TRBD1
TGTGCCAGTAGTTGGACAGGGGTCACAGATACGCAGTATTTT
CASSWTGVTDTQYF
>TRBJ1-1|.|TRBV18|.
TGTGCCAGCTCATACGGTTACACTGAAGCTTTCTTT
CASSYGYTEAFF